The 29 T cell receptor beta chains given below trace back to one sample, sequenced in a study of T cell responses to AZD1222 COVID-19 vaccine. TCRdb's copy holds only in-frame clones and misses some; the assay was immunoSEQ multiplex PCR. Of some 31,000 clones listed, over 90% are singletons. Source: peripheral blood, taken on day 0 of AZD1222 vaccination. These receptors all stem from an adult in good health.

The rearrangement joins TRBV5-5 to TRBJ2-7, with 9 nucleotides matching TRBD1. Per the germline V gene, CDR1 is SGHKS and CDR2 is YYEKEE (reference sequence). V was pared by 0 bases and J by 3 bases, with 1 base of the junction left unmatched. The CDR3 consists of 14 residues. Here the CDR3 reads CASSLGGQGYEQYF. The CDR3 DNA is TGTGCCAGCAGCTTGGGGGGACAGGGCTACGAGCAGTACTTC.

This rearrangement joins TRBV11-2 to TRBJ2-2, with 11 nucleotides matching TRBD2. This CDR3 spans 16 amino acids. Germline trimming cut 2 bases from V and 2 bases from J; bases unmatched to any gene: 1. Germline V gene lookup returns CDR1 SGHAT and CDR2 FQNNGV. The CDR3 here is CASSLLAGGNTGELFF. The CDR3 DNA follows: TGTGCCAGCAGCTTACTAGCGGGAGGAAACACCGGGGAGCTGTTTTTT.

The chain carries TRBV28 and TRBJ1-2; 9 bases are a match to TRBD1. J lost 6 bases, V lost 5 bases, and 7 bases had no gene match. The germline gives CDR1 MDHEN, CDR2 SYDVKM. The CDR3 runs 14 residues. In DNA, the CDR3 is TGTGCCAGCAGTGGGGCCGGGACAGGGCATGGCTACACCTTC. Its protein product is CASSGAGTGHGYTF.

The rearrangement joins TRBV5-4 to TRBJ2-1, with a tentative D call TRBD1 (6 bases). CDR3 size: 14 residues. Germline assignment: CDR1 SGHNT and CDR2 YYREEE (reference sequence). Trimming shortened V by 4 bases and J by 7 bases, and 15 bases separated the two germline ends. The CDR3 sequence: CASSGETGQNEQFF. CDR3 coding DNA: TGTGCCAGCAGCGGAGAGACGGGACAAAATGAGCAGTTCTTC.

In nucleotides, the CDR3 is TGTGCCAGCAGTGAACACCAGACTAGTGAGCAGTTCTTC. Its translation: CASSEHQTSEQFF. V gene TRBV6-1 combines with J gene TRBJ2-1; possible D gene TRBD2, 6 bases. This CDR3 region has 13 residues. Germline V gene lookup returns CDR1 MNHNS and CDR2 SASEGT. Trimming left V 2 bases short and J 9 bases short, with 11 bases between.

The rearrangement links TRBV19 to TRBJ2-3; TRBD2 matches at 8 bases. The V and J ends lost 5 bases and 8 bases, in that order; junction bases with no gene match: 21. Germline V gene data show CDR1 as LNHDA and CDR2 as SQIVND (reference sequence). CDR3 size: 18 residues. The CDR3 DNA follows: TGTGCCAGTAGTCCCCCCCCGGGACGGGAGGGCCACTCCCGTACGCAGTATTTT. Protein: CASSPPPGREGHSRTQYF.

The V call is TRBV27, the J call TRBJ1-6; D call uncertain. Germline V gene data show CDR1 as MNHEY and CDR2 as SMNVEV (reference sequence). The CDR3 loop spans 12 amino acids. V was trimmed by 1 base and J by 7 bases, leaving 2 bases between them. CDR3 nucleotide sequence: TGTGCCAGCAGTTTATTGAATTCACCCCTCCACTTT. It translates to CASSLLNSPLHF.

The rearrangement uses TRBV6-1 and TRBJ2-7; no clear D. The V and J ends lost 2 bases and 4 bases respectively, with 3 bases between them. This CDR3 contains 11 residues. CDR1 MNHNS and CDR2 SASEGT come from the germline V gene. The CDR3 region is CASSEIYEQYF. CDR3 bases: TGTGCCAGCAGTGAAATTTACGAGCAGTACTTC.

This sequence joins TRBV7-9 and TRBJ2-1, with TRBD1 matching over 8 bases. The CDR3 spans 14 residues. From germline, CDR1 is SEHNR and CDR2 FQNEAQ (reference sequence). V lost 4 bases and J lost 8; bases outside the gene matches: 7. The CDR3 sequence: CASSWAGGWYEQFF. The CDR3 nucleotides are TGTGCCAGCAGCTGGGCAGGGGGCTGGTATGAGCAGTTCTTC.

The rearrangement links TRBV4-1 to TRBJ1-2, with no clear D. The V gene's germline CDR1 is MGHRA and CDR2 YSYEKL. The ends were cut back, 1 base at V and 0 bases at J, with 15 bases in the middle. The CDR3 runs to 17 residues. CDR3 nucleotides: TGCGCCAGCAGCCAAGGTAGTTGGATGAGAGCTAACTATGGCTACACCTTC. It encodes CASSQGSWMRANYGYTF.

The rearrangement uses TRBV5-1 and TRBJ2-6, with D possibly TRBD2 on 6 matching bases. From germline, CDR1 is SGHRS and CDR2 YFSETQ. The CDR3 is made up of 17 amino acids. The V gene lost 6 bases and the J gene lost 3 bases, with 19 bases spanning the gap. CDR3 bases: TGCGCCAGCACCTCAGTCTGGGGGACTGGTGGGGCCAACGTCCTGACTTTC. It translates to CASTSVWGTGGANVLTF.

The CDR3 spells CASSLGTRGIDEQFF. Written as DNA, the CDR3 is TGTGCCAGCAGTTTGGGGACTAGAGGGATCGATGAGCAGTTCTTC. The chain has TRBV6-2 or TRBV6-3 and TRBJ2-1; 8 bases map to TRBD2. The CDR3 sequence is 15 residues long. J gave up 8 bases and V 4 bases, and 10 bases lay outside the gene matches. The V gene's germline CDR1 is MNHEY and CDR2 SVGEGT.

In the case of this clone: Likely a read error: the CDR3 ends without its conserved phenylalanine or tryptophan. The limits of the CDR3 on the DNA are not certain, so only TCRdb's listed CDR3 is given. CDR3 protein: CASSLGDSRISG. The chain is built from TRBV28 and TRBJ1-6; the D call in the table, TRBD1, was not verified against the DNA. With termini counted, the CDR3 has 12 amino acids. Germline CDR1 MDHEN, CDR2 SYDVKM.

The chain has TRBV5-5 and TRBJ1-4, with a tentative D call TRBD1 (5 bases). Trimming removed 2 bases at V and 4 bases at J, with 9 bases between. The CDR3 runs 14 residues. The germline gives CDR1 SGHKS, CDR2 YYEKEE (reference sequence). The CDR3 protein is CASSLGQNNEKLFF. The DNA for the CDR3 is TGTGCCAGCAGCTTAGGACAAAATAATGAAAAACTGTTTTTT.

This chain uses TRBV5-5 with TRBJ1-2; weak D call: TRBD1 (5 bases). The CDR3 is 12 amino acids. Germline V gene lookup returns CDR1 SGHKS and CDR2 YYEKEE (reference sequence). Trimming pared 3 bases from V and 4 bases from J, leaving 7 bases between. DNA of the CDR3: TGTGCCAGCAGCTGGACATCCTATGGCTACACCTTC. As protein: CASSWTSYGYTF.

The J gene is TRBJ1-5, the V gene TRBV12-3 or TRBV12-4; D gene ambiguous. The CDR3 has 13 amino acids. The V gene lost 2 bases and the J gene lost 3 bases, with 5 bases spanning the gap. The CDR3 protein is CASSLPDNQPQHF. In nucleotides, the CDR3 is TGTGCCAGCAGTTTACCAGACAATCAGCCCCAGCATTTT.

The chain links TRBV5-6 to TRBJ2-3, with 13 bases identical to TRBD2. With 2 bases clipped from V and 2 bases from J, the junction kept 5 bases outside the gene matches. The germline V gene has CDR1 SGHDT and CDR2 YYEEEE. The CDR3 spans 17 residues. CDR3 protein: CASSLVLAGGYTDTQYF. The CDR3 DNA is TGTGCCAGCAGCTTAGTACTAGCGGGGGGGTACACAGATACGCAGTATTTT.

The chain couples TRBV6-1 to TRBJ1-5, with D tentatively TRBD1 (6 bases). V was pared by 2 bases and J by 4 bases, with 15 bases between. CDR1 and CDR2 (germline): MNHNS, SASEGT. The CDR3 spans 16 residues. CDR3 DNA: TGTGCCAGCAGTGAACCCCGGGGCAGGGGTAATCAGCCCCAGCATTTT. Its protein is CASSEPRGRGNQPQHF.

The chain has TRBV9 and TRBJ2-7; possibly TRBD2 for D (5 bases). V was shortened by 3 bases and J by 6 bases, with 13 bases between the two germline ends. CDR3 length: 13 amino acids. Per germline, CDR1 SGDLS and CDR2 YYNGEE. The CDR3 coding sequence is TGTGCCAGCAGCGGCGATACTAGTCTCGAGCAGTACTTC. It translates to CASSGDTSLEQYF. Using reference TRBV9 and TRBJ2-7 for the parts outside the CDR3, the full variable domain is DSGVTQTPKHLITATGQRVTLRCSPRSGDLSVYWYQQSLDQGLQFLIQYYNGEERAKGNILERFSAQQFPDLHSELNLSSLELGDSALYFCASSGDTSLEQYFGPGTRLTVT.

In DNA form, the CDR3 reads TGTGCCTTGGAGAGGACCGAACTACCGCCCTACGAGCAGTACTTC. This gives the protein CALERTELPPYEQYF. The V gene is TRBV6-5, the J gene TRBJ2-7; D not certain. Germline CDR1 is MNHEY and CDR2 is SVGAGI. The CDR3 runs 15 residues. V was pared by 11 bases and J by 2 bases, with 22 bases between.

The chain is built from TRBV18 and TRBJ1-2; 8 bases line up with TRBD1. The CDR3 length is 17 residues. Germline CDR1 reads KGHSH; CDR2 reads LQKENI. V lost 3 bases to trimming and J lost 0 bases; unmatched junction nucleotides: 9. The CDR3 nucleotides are TGTGCCAGCTCACCCACCTCAGGACAGGGAGCTAACTATGGCTACACCTTC. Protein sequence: CASSPTSGQGANYGYTF. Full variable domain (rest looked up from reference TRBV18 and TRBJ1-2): NAGVMQNPRHLVRRRGQEARLRCSPMKGHSHVYWYRQLPEEGLKFMVYLQKENIIDESGMPKERFSAEFPKEGPSILRIQQVVRGDSAAYFCASSPTSGQGANYGYTFGSGTRLTVV.

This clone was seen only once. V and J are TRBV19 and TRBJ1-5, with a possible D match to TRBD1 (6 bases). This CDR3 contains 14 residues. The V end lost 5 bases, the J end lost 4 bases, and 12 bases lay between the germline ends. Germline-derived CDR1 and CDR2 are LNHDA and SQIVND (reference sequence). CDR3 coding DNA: TGTGCCAGTAGTCACAGGGCCGAGAATCAGCCCCAGCATTTT. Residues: CASSHRAENQPQHF.

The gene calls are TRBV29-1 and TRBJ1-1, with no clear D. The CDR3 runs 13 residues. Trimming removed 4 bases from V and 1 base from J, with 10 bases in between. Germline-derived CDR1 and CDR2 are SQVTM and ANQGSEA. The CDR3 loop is CSVAIVENTEAFF. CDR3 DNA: TGCAGCGTTGCCATTGTAGAGAACACTGAAGCTTTCTTT. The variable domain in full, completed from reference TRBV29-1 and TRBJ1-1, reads SAVISQKPSRDICQRGTSLTIQCQVDSQVTMMFWYRQQPGQSLTLIATANQGSEATYESGFVIDKFPISRPNLTFSTLTVSNMSPEDSSIYLCSVAIVENTEAFFGQGTRLTVV.

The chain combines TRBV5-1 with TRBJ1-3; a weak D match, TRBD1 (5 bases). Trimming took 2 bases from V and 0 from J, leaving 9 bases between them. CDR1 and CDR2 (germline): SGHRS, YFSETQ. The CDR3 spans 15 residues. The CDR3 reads CASSFDGASGNTIYF. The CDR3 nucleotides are TGCGCCAGCAGCTTTGACGGGGCCTCTGGAAACACCATATATTTT.

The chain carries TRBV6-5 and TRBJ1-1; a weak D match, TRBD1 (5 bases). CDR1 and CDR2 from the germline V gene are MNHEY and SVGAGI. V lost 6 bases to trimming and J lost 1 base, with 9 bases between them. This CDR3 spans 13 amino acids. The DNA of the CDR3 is TGTGCCAGCAGAGGGGAGGGGAACACTGAAGCTTTCTTT. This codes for CASRGEGNTEAFF.

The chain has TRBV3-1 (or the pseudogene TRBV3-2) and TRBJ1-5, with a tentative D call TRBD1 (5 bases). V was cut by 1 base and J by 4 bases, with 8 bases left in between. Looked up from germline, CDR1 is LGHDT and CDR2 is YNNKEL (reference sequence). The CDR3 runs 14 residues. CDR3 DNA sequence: TGTGCCAGCAGCCAAGTGGGGCCTAATCAGCCCCAGCATTTT. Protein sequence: CASSQVGPNQPQHF.

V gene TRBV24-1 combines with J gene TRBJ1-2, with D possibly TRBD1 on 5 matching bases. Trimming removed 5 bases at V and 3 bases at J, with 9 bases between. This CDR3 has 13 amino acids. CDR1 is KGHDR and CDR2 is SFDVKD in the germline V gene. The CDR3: CATSASTDYGYTF. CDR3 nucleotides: TGTGCCACCAGTGCTTCGACAGACTATGGCTACACCTTC.

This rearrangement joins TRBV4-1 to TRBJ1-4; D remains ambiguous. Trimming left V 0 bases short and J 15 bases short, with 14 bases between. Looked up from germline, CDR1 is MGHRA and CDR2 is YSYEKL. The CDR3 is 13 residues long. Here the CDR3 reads CASSQDSGLNLFF. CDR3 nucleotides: TGCGCCAGCAGCCAAGATTCGGGCTTAAATTTGTTTTTT.

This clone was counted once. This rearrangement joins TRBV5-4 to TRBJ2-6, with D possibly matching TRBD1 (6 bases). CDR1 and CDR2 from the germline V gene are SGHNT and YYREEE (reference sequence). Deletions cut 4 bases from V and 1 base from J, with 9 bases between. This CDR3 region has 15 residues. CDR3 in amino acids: CASSNQGSGANVLTF. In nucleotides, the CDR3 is TGTGCCAGCAGCAATCAGGGGTCTGGGGCCAACGTCCTGACTTTC.